This record covers a single TCR beta chain. This sample was taken from a study of blood T cell repertoires in COVID-19. Study-level background: The analysed material was cDNA or gDNA that came from T cells, B-cell-depleted T cells, or PBMCs.

The CDR3 sequence is 13 residues long. CDR1 is SGHRS, CDR2 YFSETQ, per germline. V was shortened by 4 bases and J by 1 base, with 9 bases between the two germline ends. The table came from immunoSEQ multiplex PCR; TCRdb's copy has only in-frame clones and leaves some out. The profile shows 220,000 or so clones, around four fifths of them singletons. The chain joins TRBV5-1 to TRBJ2-7, with a tentative D call TRBD1 (5 bases). The clonotype originates from a woman of 80 years or more with COVID-19, enrolled during active disease. Sequencing input: peripheral blood. The CDR3 region has the DNA TGCGCCAGCAGCACGGACAATTCCTACGAGCAGTACTTC. Its translation is CASSTDNSYEQYF. Full variable domain (rest looked up from reference TRBV5-1 and TRBJ2-7): KAGVTQTPRYLIKTRGQQVTLSCSPISGHRSVSWYQQTPGQGLQFLFEYFSETQRNKGNFPGRFSGRQFSNSRSEMNVSTLELGDSALYLCASSTDNSYEQYFGPGTRLTVT.